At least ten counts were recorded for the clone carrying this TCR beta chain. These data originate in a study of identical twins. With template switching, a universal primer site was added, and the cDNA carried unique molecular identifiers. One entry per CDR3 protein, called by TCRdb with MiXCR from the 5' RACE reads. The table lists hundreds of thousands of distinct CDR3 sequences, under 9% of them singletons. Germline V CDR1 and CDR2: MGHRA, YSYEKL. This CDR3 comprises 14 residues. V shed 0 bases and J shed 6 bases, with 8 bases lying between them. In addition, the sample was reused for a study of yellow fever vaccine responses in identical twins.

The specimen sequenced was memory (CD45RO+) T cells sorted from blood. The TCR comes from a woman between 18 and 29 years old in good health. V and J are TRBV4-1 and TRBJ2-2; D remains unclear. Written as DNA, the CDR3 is TGCGCCAGCAGCCAAGATGTTGGTCCCGGGGAGCTGTTTTTT. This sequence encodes CASSQDVGPGELFF.